One T cell receptor beta chain is described in this entry. The data originate from a study of blood T cell repertoires in COVID-19. Study as a whole: The United States, Italy and Spain provided the acute and convalescent COVID-19 samples.

Here immunoSEQ multiplex PCR was the method, and the copy in TCRdb shows in-frame clones only, minus some. Found here are 200,000 to 250,000 clones, more than 70% of them singletons; the top ten hold about 5.9%. The CDR3 consists of 15 residues. The junction had 8 bases not matched to a gene; V was cut back by 2 bases and J by 5 bases. Germline loops: CDR1 MNHNS, CDR2 SASEGT. The chain recombines TRBV6-1 with TRBJ1-2; 7 bases are a match to TRBD1. Sequencing input: peripheral blood. This clonotype was obtained from a woman in her 30s with COVID-19, enrolled during active disease. CDR3 protein: CASSERWDRYYGYTF. The CDR3 region has the DNA TGTGCCAGCAGTGAAAGGTGGGACAGATATTATGGCTACACCTTC.